The entry below describes one TCR beta chain. No antigen is known for it. No much larger clone exists at a distance of one base, and base qualities are not known. Receptor amplification or capture employed the immunoSEQ multiplex PCR assay. For the multiplex PCR, a mixture combining 60 forward primers for TCR Vbeta segments and 13 reverse primers for TCR Jbeta segments was used. Amplification of the CDR3 region of rearranged TCR beta genes was performed with a multiplex PCR assay on genomic DNA. The amplified TCR beta libraries were sequenced on the Illumina HiSeq System as 87-base-pair reads. The source study handled its data this way. A later analysis counted tens of millions of unique TCR beta chains across the roughly 700 repertoires, and some 11 million of these chains were shared by at least two donors. To remove PCR and sequencing errors, raw reads were error-corrected and collapsed into unique sequences using a nearest-neighbor algorithm that merged closely related sequences. To assign V, D and J gene segments, CDR3 sequences were aligned to IMGT reference sequences. For a sequence to be retained, a match of at least six nucleotides to both a V gene segment and a J gene segment was required. Rearrangements were called productive when the CDR3 lacked stop codons and stayed in frame with V and J; all others were non-productive. CDR3 was defined by IMGT convention, running from the second conserved V-encoded cysteine to the conserved J-encoded phenylalanine. The earlier analysis of about 560 of the donors excluded any sequence lacking an unambiguous match to a single V gene segment. An earlier analysis of some 500 of the donors classified V segments as functional when productive rearrangements were above 56.7% and as segregating when the standard deviation between donors was above 5%. A statistical classification framework was built to diagnose cytomegalovirus status from the catalog of TCR beta chain sequences. A later analysis assigned V and J genes by comparing TCR nucleotide sequences with IMGT/GENE-DB human TR gene sequences. Using the TCRdist pipeline, a later analysis assigned CDR3 sequences along with most-parsimonious VDJ recombination scenarios. In a later analysis, every TCR beta chain was defined by the combination of its CDR3 amino acid sequence and its V-gene family, and reads without a unique V-gene family were dropped. To address suspected cross-contamination and a sequencing artifact, a later analysis removed 592 highly shared, low-generation-probability nucleotide sequences. In a later analysis, a clonal expansion index for each public chain was calculated from normalized within-repertoire ranks of inferred template counts. In a later analysis, generation probabilities were computed using a VDJ recombination model fitted to out-of-frame rearrangements, and the results were checked against IGoR. In a later analysis, TCR-TCR, TCR-HLA and TCR-CMV co-occurrence was scored with hypergeometric tests, and a repertoire-size bias correction was applied to TCR pairs. In a later analysis, false discovery rates were estimated by permuting HLA or CMV assignments 20 times. A later analysis grouped co-occurring TCRs with DBSCAN, adding TCRdist sequence similarity when clustering within HLA-allele-positive subsets. Repertoires with fewer than 30,000 or more than 120,000 public chains were left out of co-occurrence clustering, as were five repertoires with anomalous nucleotide sharing. In its TCRdb copy, this immuneACCESS table keeps in-frame sequences only and misses some clones. Where compared with another copy, unresolved V genes explain less than half of these, and the others have no known cause. V and J calls and clone size follow that table, whereas D and trimming were derived from the DNA. This sample has around 75,000 clones in its table, and about four fifths of those were observed once. Jointly, the top ten make up 3% to 3.5% of the sample.

This specimen comes from a study of cytomegalovirus exposure and HLA in healthy donors (dated by TCRdb to 2016 to 2017). In terms of the full investigation: In an earlier analysis of fewer than 750 of the donors, less than 350 Gb of sequence data and 100 million or so unique TCR beta sequences from about 179 million T cells were reported. Around 300 gigabases of sequencing data and some 85 million unique TCR sequences were included in an early release covering about 700 HLA-typed donors. Of the roughly 400 genotyped donors, about 80% fell in the genetic ancestry cluster associated with self-reported Caucasian donors. The study was designed to test whether signatures of past pathogen exposure could be identified by cataloging public T cell receptors. The study used immunosequencing to profile the T cell repertoires of around 600 subjects and linked those repertoires to cytomegalovirus serostatus. In addition to the first cohort of approximately 650 subjects, a separate validation cohort of under 150 different subjects was used. To predict cytomegalovirus infection status, the study combined high-throughput TCR immunosequencing, statistical association of individual TCRs with disease status, and machine learning. To study patterns of TCR occurrence, a later analysis re-analyzed previously published TCR beta repertoires from 700 or so donors and added high-resolution HLA genotyping. In the later analysis, no new phenotypic data were used to find candidate immune exposures; instead, reliance was placed on TCR beta sequences and their occurrence across donors. An earlier analysis of nearly 600 of the donors applied high-throughput TCR beta sequencing to assess whether each TCR beta V gene segment acted as functional or pseudogenic. Donor age, sex, ethnicity and CMV serostatus were compiled alongside the repertoire data. A later genetic analysis used genome-wide SNP genotypes for about 60% of the 666 donors, treating that subset as a discovery cohort. All discovery cohort repertoires had been generated on a single sequencing platform. Class I and class II HLA loci were covered by the typing at four-digit resolution. The number of typed donors differed by locus: about 620-640 for A, B, C, DRB1 and DQB1; approximately 520 for DQA1; 606 for DPA1; and about 450 for DPB1. About five DR-DQ haplotypes were treated as single units for association and clustering because of strong linkage in the cohort. Among roughly 370 genotyped donors of the cohort, an average of roughly 240,000 unique TCR beta nucleotide sequences were sequenced per donor, 15% to 20% of them non-productive. The paper's findings and limits, for the study overall: While some public TCRs were present in many individuals, most TCR sequences turned up only very rarely across donors. The study listed 150 to 200 TCR beta chains as associated with cytomegalovirus. Correlated functional status among segregating V segments might reflect linkage disequilibrium, but an unknown experimental factor could not be ruled out. Sequencing depth was assumed to be roughly uniform across donors in the presence/absence analyses, though that assumption may not hold. In a later analysis, HLA-associated TCR beta chains showed more clonal expansion and lower generation probabilities than non-associated chains that were equally common. In a later analysis, TCR association rates were found to vary across HLA loci, with the most associated TCRs seen for DRB1 alleles and the fewest for HLA-C alleles. In a later genetic analysis, a missense DCLRE1C variant was associated with V-gene and J-gene trimming of TCR beta chains, and the association was replicated in an independent cohort. In a later analysis, most CMV-associated TCR beta chains were found to appear HLA-restricted, with HLA associations seemingly driven largely by CMV exposure. A few of the identified cytomegalovirus-associated TCR beta chains were confirmed in vitro to be specific for cytomegalovirus antigens. The authors suggested that the approach could potentially be generalized to other disease states and immunological phenotypes. A further reported finding was that TCR beta sequences accurately predicted the HLA-A and HLA-B alleles for most subjects in the first cohort. An earlier analysis of 450 to 750 of the donors showed that most TCR beta V segments appeared in productive rearrangements either about 87% or about 30% of the time, which broadly matched IMGT annotations. Several of the top co-occurrence clusters appeared to be linked to parvovirus B19, influenza, CMV and Epstein-Barr virus, according to a later analysis. Because some donors lacked HLA typing at each locus, the association tests relied only on the typed subset. This cohort had only TCR beta chains sequenced, and the lack of alpha or paired-chain data limited which features could be detected. Because counts were too low, some 16 rarely observed V segments, including chromosome 9 orphons, were excluded from the earlier analysis of 587 of the donors. A cluster of highly shared sequence variants was judged likely to be a technical artifact of the sequencing pipeline. CMV serostatus was the only immune exposure information available for the cohort. According to a later genetic analysis, donors in an Asian-associated ancestry cluster had fewer N-insertions in productive TCRs than the approximately 700-donor mean. In both the original and validation cohorts, the classifier was reported to diagnose cytomegalovirus status with high specificity and sensitivity. At a false discovery rate of 0.05, a later analysis linked 16,951 TCR beta sequences to specific HLA alleles. The 87-base-pair reads could not distinguish some IMGT-functional V segments, including TRBV6-2 and TRBV6-3, so those segments were excluded. When HLA alleles, especially DR and DQ, strongly co-occurred, TCR associations were difficult to assign to individual alleles.

The cohort consisted of some 670 healthy bone marrow donors. Cohort members were all nominally healthy when sampled, although unrecorded immune exposures were likely present. The donor tested CMV seronegative and was one of the 352 seronegative cohort members. A peripheral blood sample was collected from each donor, and TCR beta sequencing was performed on peripheral blood mononuclear cells. The Qiagen DNeasy Blood Extraction Kit was used to extract genomic DNA from the blood cell samples. CDR1 and CDR2 were assigned from the germline V gene as MDHEN and SYDVKM. The CDR3 sequence holds 16 residues, the cysteine and phenylalanine included. The read is trimmed to its CDR3 DNA, 48 bases read in frame from base 1. Trimming removed 5 bases from V and 5 bases from J, leaving 18 bases between the germline ends.

Sequenced: PBMCs. The sequence is built from TRBV28 and TRBJ2-2; the best D guess is TRBD1, with 7 bases matching. The sequence was collected from a man aged 40-55 years in good health and CMV-seronegative. This receptor has the CDR3 CASSQGGPLRTGELFF. The DNA sequence follows: TGTGCCAGCAGTCAGGGGGGTCCCCTTAGGACCGGGGAGCTGTTTTTT.